This TCR beta chain was obtained from a study of T cell repertoires in cytomegalovirus infection. Study information: The public TCR beta signatures pointed to both CMV infection and matching HLA type. Findings of the study overall: CMV-specific HLA-C-restricted TCR beta clonotypes dominated the ex vivo response. Cumulative frequency of public TCR beta families picked out carriers of CMV plus the relevant HLA.

A single record per CDR3 protein comes from TCRdb applying MiXCR to the reads. The sample holds about 400,000 distinct CDR3 sequences, 15% to 20% seen once. V lost 8 bases and J 1 base, leaving 17 bases between the germline ends. Germline V gene sequence: CDR1 MNHEY, CDR2 SMNVEV (reference sequence). The CDR3 spans 15 residues. This clonotype was seen a few times. Its matching antigen is unknown. The clonotype was recovered from a human donor in good health (CMV status not recorded). Some clones in this sample may be carry-over from other donors' samples. Sequenced sample: PBMCs. J is TRBJ2-5 and V is TRBV27; the D gene is possibly TRBD2 (5 bases). The DNA for the CDR3 is TGTGCCAGCCGAGCCGTTGGGAGCGGCCAAGAGACCCAGTACTTC. Protein product: CASRAVGSGQETQYF.